This is a list of T cell receptor beta chains from one sample in a study of cytomegalovirus exposure and HLA in healthy donors. TCRdb's table, derived via immunoSEQ multiplex PCR, lists solely in-frame clones and lacks some. The data show over 110,000 clones, 85% to 90% seen once. The sample taken for sequencing was PBMCs. Receptor source: a man aged 18 to 35 in good health and CMV-seronegative. Each CDR3 is given with its conserved first and last residue.

>TRBJ1-2|TRBV28
CASNLGTAYGYTF
>TRBJ2-1|TRBV7-2
CASGSSYNEQFF
>TRBJ2-3|TRBV7-2
CASSSIGTDTQYF
>TRBJ2-1|TRBV20-1
CSARNNEQFF
>TRBJ2-2|TRBV19
CASRSYPGQGANTGELFF
>TRBJ2-2|TRBV7-8
CASSPEVYGTGLTGELFF
>TRBJ2-7|TRBV6-6
CASTGTGGSYEQYF
>TRBJ2-5|TRBV30
CAWRVAGDQETQYF
>TRBJ2-3|TRBV27
CASSLSMGLAGGPLYF
>TRBJ2-7|TRBV5-8
CAIPPNRVF
>TRBJ1-1|TRBV6-6
CASSYVLVAEAFF
>TRBJ2-7|TRBV29-1
CSVEGPARGEVSYEQYF
>TRBJ1-5|TRBV10-2
CASSERTANQPQHF
>TRBJ2-1|TRBV15
CATSLRLRGGAGYHNEQFF
>TRBJ1-5|TRBV7-9
CASSPWTGGEGNQPQHF
>TRBJ2-1|TRBV19
CASRERENSYNEQFF
>TRBJ2-1|TRBV5-4
CASRGDRGPFFGEQFF
>TRBJ2-2|TRBV7-9
CASSSQGEGELFF
>TRBJ1-6|TRBV7-9
CASSLGMRGFRNSPLHF
>TRBJ2-1|TRBV5-4
CASSQGGLAMYNEQFF
>TRBJ2-4|TRBV4-2
CASSQEVAGGKGIQYF
>TRBJ1-1|TRBV7-8
CASSLDGTLEAFF
>TRBJ2-2|TRBV19
CASSGTSGNSNTGELFF
>TRBJ2-2|TRBV27
CASSFPRGRSSAGELFF
>TRBJ2-7|TRBV6-1
CASSEQGQTYEQYF
>TRBJ2-7|TRBV7-9
CASSFQSPYEQYF
>TRBJ1-5|TRBV6-5
CASSLKQGYNQPQHF
>TRBJ1-4|TRBV27
CASSFGGPREKLFF